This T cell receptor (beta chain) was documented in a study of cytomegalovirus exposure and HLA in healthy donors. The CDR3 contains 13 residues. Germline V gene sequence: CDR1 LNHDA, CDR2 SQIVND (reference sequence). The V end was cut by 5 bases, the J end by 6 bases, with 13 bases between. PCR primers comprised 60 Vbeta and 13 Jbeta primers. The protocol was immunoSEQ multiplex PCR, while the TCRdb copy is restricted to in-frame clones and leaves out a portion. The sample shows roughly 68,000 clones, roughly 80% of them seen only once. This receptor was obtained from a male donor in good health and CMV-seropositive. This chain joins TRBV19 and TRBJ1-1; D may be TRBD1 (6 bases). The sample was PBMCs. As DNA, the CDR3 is TGTGCCAGTAGTCGAACAGGGTTCCCTGAAGCTTTCTTT. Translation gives CASSRTGFPEAFF.